This TCR beta chain emerged from a study of shared clonotypes between healthy human individuals. Germline CDR1 and CDR2: MNHEY and SMNVEV (reference sequence). Losses at the gene ends were 10 bases for V and 6 bases for J; bases not matched to a gene: 7. This CDR3 is built from 12 residues. The repertoire was sequenced with immunoSEQ multiplex PCR; TCRdb's copy has only in-frame clones and lacks some. There are 2 million to 2.5 million clones in the sample; over 90% occur only once, and 0.35% to 0.5% lies in the top ten. Input material: naive CD4+ T cells from PBMCs. Subset given: CD45RA+ positively selected. The chain carries TRBV27 and TRBJ2-3; TRBD2 aligns across 7 bases. The sequence was collected from a man between 18 and 29 years old in good health. Some clones in this sample may be carry-over from other donors' samples. CDR3 amino acids: CAIRGDPDTQYF. The CDR3 bases are TGTGCCATTCGGGGGGACCCGGATACGCAGTATTTT.